This TCR beta chain was recovered during a study of blood T cells in healthy people across ages. The CDR3 runs 14 residues. The ends lost 4 bases at V and 8 bases at J; junction bases unmatched: 6. Germline V gives CDR1 LGHNA, CDR2 YSLEER. Using a J-beta primer mix together with a sample-barcoded 5' primer, a second PCR was run for roughly 7 to 12 cycles. Each CDR3 protein gets one entry after TCRdb re-called the 5' RACE reads with MiXCR. The sample lists more than 500,000 distinct CDR3 sequences, 27% seen once, with less than 20% in the top ten. This sequence originates from a woman aged 70-85 years in good health. The source material was blood. The chain joins TRBV4-3 to TRBJ1-2; TRBD1 matches 11 bases. The CDR3 DNA follows: TGCGCCAGCAGCCCTTTGGACAGGGGGCTCGGCTACACCTTC. This gives the protein CASSPLDRGLGYTF.